This passage covers 15 T cell receptor beta chains from one sample sequenced in a study of shared clonotypes between healthy human individuals (dated by TCRdb to 2019 to 2021). Library generation was performed with the immunoSEQ multiplex PCR assay. The immuneACCESS repertoire file appears here via TCRdb, limited to in-frame rearrangements. These files lack a portion of the clones; in checked studies, under half of the deficit traces to unresolved V genes, and the cause of the others is not known. This sample holds just under 350,000 clones; less than 75% were observed only once. Under 11% of the sample is taken by the ten largest. Sequencing input: memory CD4+ T cells sorted from blood. Per the publication, the cell subset or site label means: CD45RA-negative fraction. These receptor sequences come from a man younger than 45 in good health.

This clone occurred many times. J is TRBJ1-4 and V is TRBV29-1; D not certain. V shed 5 bases and J shed 0 bases, with 10 bases lying between them. CDR1 is SQVTM and CDR2 is ANQGSEA in the germline V gene. The CDR3 sequence is 14 residues long. The CDR3 nucleotides read TGCAGCGTTATCAAGAGTGCAACTAATGAAAAACTGTTTTTT. Its translation is CSVIKSATNEKLFF.

The chain recombines TRBV7-6 with TRBJ2-5; D remains unclear. This CDR3 region has 11 residues. V dropped 3 bases and J dropped 5 bases, with 4 bases sitting between them. Germline CDR1 is SGHVS and CDR2 is FNYEAQ. CDR3 coding DNA: TGTGCCAGCAGCTTGAAGGAGACCCAGTACTTC. It is translated as CASSLKETQYF.

A word on this clone: Other DNA sequences within the sample encode an identical CDR3. The chain employs TRBV14 and TRBJ2-2; D is unclear. Deletions cut 1 base from V and 7 bases from J, with 7 bases between. Germline V gives CDR1 SGHDN, CDR2 FVKESK. The CDR3 loop spans 13 amino acids. CDR3 sequence (DNA): TGTGCCAGCAGCCAAGTACGGAGCGGGGAGCTGTTTTTT. It specifies CASSQVRSGELFF.

This clone turned up a few times. The rearrangement links TRBV5-1 to TRBJ2-7, with D hard to call. Trimming cost V 4 bases and J 0 bases, with 8 bases left between them. The CDR3 runs 13 residues. CDR1 is SGHRS and CDR2 is YFSETQ in the germline V gene. The CDR3 nucleotides are TGCGCCAGCAGCGTGCCAGGCTCCTACGAGCAGTACTTC. Encoded protein: CASSVPGSYEQYF.

The CDR3 nucleotides are TGTGCCATCAGTGAGTCGTCAACAGATACGCAGTATTTT. Translated, it gives CAISESSTDTQYF. This rearrangement joins TRBV10-3 to TRBJ2-3; D not certain. The CDR3 spans 13 residues. The V gene lost 0 bases and the J gene lost 3 bases, with 4 bases spanning the gap. Germline values: CDR1 ENHRY, CDR2 SYGVKD.

V is TRBV5-1 and J is TRBJ2-7; 13 bases map to TRBD2. CDR1 is SGHRS and CDR2 is YFSETQ in the germline V gene. There are 14 residues in the CDR3. J gave up 9 bases and V 4 bases, and 7 bases lay outside the gene matches. CDR3 protein: CASSLGLAGAGQYF. The CDR3 DNA sequence: TGCGCCAGCAGCCTAGGACTAGCGGGAGCCGGGCAGTACTTC.

As DNA, the CDR3 is TGTGCCAGCAGTGACTCAGCGGGAGCTCCAGATACGCAGTATTTT. Its protein is CASSDSAGAPDTQYF. V usage is TRBV6-4 and J usage is TRBJ2-3; 8 bases map to TRBD2. The length of the CDR3 is 15 residues. In germline, CDR1 is MRHNA, CDR2 SNTAGT. The J segment lost 4 bases and the V segment lost 0 bases, leaving 3 bases of the junction unmatched.

The V gene is TRBV5-1, the J gene TRBJ2-1; D uncertain. The CDR3 extends over 18 amino acids. Germline assignment: CDR1 SGHRS and CDR2 YFSETQ. Trimming removed 4 bases at V and 2 bases at J, with 22 bases between. The CDR3 nucleotides read TGCGCCAGCAGCCGGGCTGGGGATTCCCGGCTAACCTACAATGAGCAGTTCTTC. Translating gives CASSRAGDSRLTYNEQFF.

This rearrangement joins TRBV6-5 to TRBJ2-1; 7 nucleotides match TRBD2. CDR3 length equals 13 residues. J gave up 7 bases and V 5 bases, and 5 bases lay outside the gene matches. Germline V CDR1 and CDR2: MNHEY, SVGAGI. This chain's CDR3 is CASSELSGNEQFF. CDR3 DNA sequence: TGTGCCAGCAGTGAACTTAGCGGGAATGAGCAGTTCTTC.

To note about this clone: This sequence may be a read error, since a much larger clone differs from it by one base. The same CDR3 also results from other DNA sequences found in this sample. The genes are TRBV6-1 and TRBJ2-3; unclear D gene. This CDR3 is built from 12 residues. V lost 2 bases, J lost 5 bases, and 5 bases lay in between. Germline-derived CDR1 and CDR2 are MNHNS and SASEGT. CDR3 loop: CASSEFGDTQYF. The CDR3 nucleotides are TGTGCCAGCAGTGAATTCGGAGATACGCAGTATTTT.

The rearrangement links TRBV12-5 to TRBJ2-7; TRBD2 might be the D (7 bases). Trimming cost V 0 bases and J 5 bases, with 14 bases left between them. The CDR3 has 15 residues. Per the germline V gene, CDR1 is LGHNT and CDR2 is FRNRAP. The CDR3 sequence: CASGLVRPGGNEQYF. CDR3 nucleotide sequence: TGTGCTAGTGGTTTGGTCCGGCCGGGGGGCAACGAGCAGTACTTC.

The chain couples TRBV2 to TRBJ2-3; D might be TRBD1 or TRBD2, each matching 5 bases. The CDR3 length is 15 residues. In germline, CDR1 is SNHLY, CDR2 FYNNEI. The V and J ends lost 6 bases and 0 bases respectively, with 13 bases between them. This CDR3 is CASRRDPTSTDTQYF. The CDR3 region has the DNA TGTGCCAGCAGACGGGACCCTACTAGCACAGATACGCAGTATTTT.

The chain couples TRBV9 to TRBJ2-7; D might be TRBD2 (5 bases). The germline V gene has CDR1 SGDLS and CDR2 YYNGEE. The CDR3 runs 14 residues. V lost 0 bases and J 2 bases, leaving 9 bases between the germline ends. CDR3 bases: TGTGCCAGCAGCGTAGATGAGGGCACCTACGAGCAGTACTTC. Amino acid sequence: CASSVDEGTYEQYF.

The chain carries TRBV2 and TRBJ2-1; possibly TRBD1 for D (5 bases). Germline V CDR1 and CDR2: SNHLY, FYNNEI. The CDR3 loop spans 13 amino acids. V was pared by 6 bases and J by 9 bases, with 15 bases between. The CDR3 spells CASSPGQGLEQFF. CDR3 sequence (DNA): TGTGCCAGCAGCCCCGGCCAGGGCCTTGAGCAGTTCTTC.

This clone has more than one count but fewer than ten. The chain carries TRBV7-9 and TRBJ1-1, with D possibly TRBD1 on 5 matching bases. The germline gives CDR1 SEHNR, CDR2 FQNEAQ (reference sequence). Between the trimmed V and J ends, which lost 5 bases and 4 bases, there was a span of 17 bases. This CDR3 is built from 15 residues. This chain's CDR3 is CASSPAGGRGTEAFF. CDR3 in DNA: TGTGCCAGCAGCCCAGCGGGGGGACGGGGCACTGAAGCTTTCTTT.